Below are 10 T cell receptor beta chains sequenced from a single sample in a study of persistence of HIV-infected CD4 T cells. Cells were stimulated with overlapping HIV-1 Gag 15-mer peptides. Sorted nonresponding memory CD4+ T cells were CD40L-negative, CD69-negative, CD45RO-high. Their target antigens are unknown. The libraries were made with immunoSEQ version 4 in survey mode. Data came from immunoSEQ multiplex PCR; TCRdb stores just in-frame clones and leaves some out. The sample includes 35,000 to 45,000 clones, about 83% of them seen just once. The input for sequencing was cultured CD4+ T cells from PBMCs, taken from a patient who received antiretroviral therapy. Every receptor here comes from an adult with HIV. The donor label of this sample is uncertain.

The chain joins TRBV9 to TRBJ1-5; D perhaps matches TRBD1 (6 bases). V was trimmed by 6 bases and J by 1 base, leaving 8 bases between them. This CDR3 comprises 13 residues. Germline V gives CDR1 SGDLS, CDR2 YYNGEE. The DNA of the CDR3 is TGTGCCAGCAACGACAGGAGCAATCAGCCCCAGCATTTT. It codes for CASNDRSNQPQHF.

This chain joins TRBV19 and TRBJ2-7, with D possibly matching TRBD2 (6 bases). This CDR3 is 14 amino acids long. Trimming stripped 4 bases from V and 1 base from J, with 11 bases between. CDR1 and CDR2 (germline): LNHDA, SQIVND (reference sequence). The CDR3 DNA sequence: TGTGCCAGTAGTACAACCGGGACTTCCTACGAGCAGTACTTC. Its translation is CASSTTGTSYEQYF.

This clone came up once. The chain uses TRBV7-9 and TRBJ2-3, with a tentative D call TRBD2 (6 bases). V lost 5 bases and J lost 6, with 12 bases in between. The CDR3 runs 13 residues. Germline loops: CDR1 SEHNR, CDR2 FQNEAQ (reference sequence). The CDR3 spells CASSLGLWDTQYF. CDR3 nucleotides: TGTGCCAGCAGCCTCGGACTATGGGATACGCAGTATTTT.

The chain's CDR3 is CASSLGSRSSGNTIYF. The CDR3 bases are TGTGCCAGCAGCTTGGGTTCGCGGTCCTCTGGAAACACCATATATTTT. J is TRBJ1-3 and V is TRBV5-6; D is ambiguous. The CDR3 has 16 residues. CDR1 and CDR2 from the germline V gene are SGHDT and YYEEEE. With 0 bases removed from V and 0 bases from J, the gap between germline ends came to 10 bases.

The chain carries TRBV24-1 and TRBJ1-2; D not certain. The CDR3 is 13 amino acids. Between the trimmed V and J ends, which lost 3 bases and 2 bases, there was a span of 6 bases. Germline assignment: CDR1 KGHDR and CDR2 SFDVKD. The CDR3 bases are TGTGCCACCAGTGATCCTGAAAACTATGGCTACACCTTC. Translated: CATSDPENYGYTF.

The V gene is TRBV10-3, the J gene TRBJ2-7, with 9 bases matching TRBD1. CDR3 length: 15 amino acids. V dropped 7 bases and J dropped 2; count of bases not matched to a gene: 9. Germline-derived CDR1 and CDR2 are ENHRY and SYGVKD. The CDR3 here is CAIKPGTGRTYEQYF. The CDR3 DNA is TGTGCCATCAAGCCCGGGACAGGGAGGACCTACGAGCAGTACTTC.

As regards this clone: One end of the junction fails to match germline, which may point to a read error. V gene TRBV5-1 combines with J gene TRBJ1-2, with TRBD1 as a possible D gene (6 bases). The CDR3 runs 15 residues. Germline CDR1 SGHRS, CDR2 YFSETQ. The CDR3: CASSLGGWGNYGYTF. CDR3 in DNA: TGCGCCAGCAGTTTGGGGGGCTGGGGTAACTATGGCTACACCTTC.

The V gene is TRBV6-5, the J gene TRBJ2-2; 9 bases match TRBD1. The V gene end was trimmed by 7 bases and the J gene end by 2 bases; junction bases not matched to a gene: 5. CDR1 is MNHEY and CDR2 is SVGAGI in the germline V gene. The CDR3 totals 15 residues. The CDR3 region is CASNRQGGNTGELFF. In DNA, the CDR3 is TGTGCCAGCAATCGACAGGGGGGAAACACCGGGGAGCTGTTTTTT.

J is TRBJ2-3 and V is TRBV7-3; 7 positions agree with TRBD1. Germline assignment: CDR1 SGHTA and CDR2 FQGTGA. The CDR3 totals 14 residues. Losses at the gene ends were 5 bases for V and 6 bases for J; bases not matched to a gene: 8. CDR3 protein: CASSDTGVGDTQYF. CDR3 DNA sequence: TGTGCCAGCAGCGATACAGGGGTCGGCGATACGCAGTATTTT.

The CDR3 protein is CASRSGQGMNTEAFF. The CDR3 DNA is TGTGCCAGCAGGTCAGGACAGGGTATGAACACTGAAGCTTTCTTT. The chain is built from TRBV6-5 and TRBJ1-1; 8 nucleotides agree with TRBD1. Germline V gives CDR1 MNHEY, CDR2 SVGAGI. The CDR3 covers 15 residues. Trimming at V came to 6 bases and at J to 0 bases, leaving 6 bases not matched to a gene.